This T cell receptor delta chain stems from a study of gamma-delta T cells after stem cell transplantation. This clone was counted a few times. The amino acid sequence in TCRdb belongs to a much larger clone and departs from this DNA's translation at residue 3, likely a sequencing read error; the sequence shown is translated from the DNA. Germline loops: CDR1 GEAIGNYY, CDR2 EKD. The CDR3 spans 18 residues. TCRdb reanalyzed the RT-PCR reads using CATT. The sample includes 2,500 to 3,000 delta-chain clones, approximately 9.2% of them seen just once. V gene TRDV2 combines with J gene TRDJ1, with D unclear. The source of this sequence is a human donor. It is not recorded whose cells these are; they may come from a transplant donor. Source material: gamma-delta T cells. CDR3 sequence (DNA): TGTGCCTATGACACACCCCCTCGACCGACCCCTTACACCGATAAACTCATCTTT. This sequence encodes CAYDTPPRPTPYTDKLIF.